These 22 T cell receptor beta chains were all obtained from the same sample, sequenced in a study of cytomegalovirus exposure and HLA in healthy donors. PCR employed 60 Vbeta and 13 Jbeta primers. Produced via immunoSEQ multiplex PCR; TCRdb's table is partial and in-frame only. The sample contains some 130,000 clones, around 80% of which appear only once. Sequencing was done on a sample of PBMCs. These receptors all stem from a female donor in good health and CMV-seronegative.

This chain joins TRBV2 and TRBJ1-4; TRBD1 matches 8 bases. The CDR3 has 13 residues. V was pared by 6 bases and J by 8 bases, with 5 bases of the junction left unmatched. Germline CDR1 SNHLY, CDR2 FYNNEI. CDR3 residues: CASRARTGEKLFF. CDR3 DNA: TGTGCCAGCAGGGCAAGGACAGGGGAAAAACTGTTTTTT.

The chain employs TRBV7-8 and TRBJ2-1; D is undetermined. CDR3 size: 14 residues. Germline assignment: CDR1 SGHVS and CDR2 FQNEAQ. Trimming shortened V by 1 base and J by 6 bases, and 10 bases separated the two germline ends. The CDR3 DNA sequence: TGTGCCAGCAGCTTAGGGTCTATACTCAATGAGCAGTTCTTC. Translating gives CASSLGSILNEQFF.

This clone came up once. This chain links TRBV4-1 with TRBJ2-6; tentatively, D is TRBD1 (7 bases). Per the germline V gene, CDR1 is MGHRA and CDR2 is YSYEKL. The CDR3 has 19 residues. V dropped 1 base and J dropped 0 bases, with 16 bases sitting between them. CDR3: CASSQVQEGAVSGANVLTF. The CDR3 coding sequence is TGCGCCAGCAGCCAAGTTCAGGAGGGGGCCGTCTCTGGGGCCAACGTCCTGACTTTC.

The chain is built from TRBV5-5 and TRBJ1-2; D is possibly TRBD1 (6 bases). This CDR3 spans 15 amino acids. V gave up 2 bases and J gave up 8 bases, with 19 bases separating them. The germline V gene encodes CDR1 SGHKS and CDR2 YYEKEE (reference sequence). In DNA form, the CDR3 reads TGTGCCAGCAGCTTCACCCTTAACAGGGAAGGCGGCTACACCTTC. Its protein is CASSFTLNREGGYTF.

This chain links TRBV28 with TRBJ2-1; tentative D call: TRBD2 (5 bases). Trimming cost V 0 bases and J 4 bases, with 16 bases left between them. The CDR3 totals 17 residues. Germline V lookup: CDR1 MDHEN, CDR2 SYDVKM. The CDR3 DNA reads as TGTGCCAGCAGTTTATGGGTCTGGGATCGGGGTTACAATGAGCAGTTCTTC. This sequence encodes CASSLWVWDRGYNEQFF.

This chain links TRBV6-1 with TRBJ1-5, with 9 positions matching TRBD1. The germline CDR1 and CDR2 sequences are MNHNS and SASEGT. V lost 8 bases and J lost 7; bases outside the gene matches: 9. The CDR3 is 14 amino acids. CDR3 sequence: CASVGTGKYQPQHF. CDR3 nucleotides: TGTGCCAGCGTAGGGACAGGGAAATACCAGCCCCAGCATTTT.

The chain is built from TRBV4-2 and TRBJ2-7, with a weak D call TRBD2 (5 bases). V lost 2 bases and J lost 5, with 10 bases in between. The CDR3 has 13 residues. Per the germline V gene, CDR1 is LGHNA and CDR2 is YNFKEQ. The CDR3 loop reads CASSQPGRDEQYF. In DNA, the CDR3 is TGTGCCAGCAGCCAACCGGGGAGAGACGAGCAGTACTTC.

This chain uses TRBV7-6 with TRBJ2-1; 7 nucleotides line up with TRBD2. V was clipped by 7 bases and J by 14 bases; unmatched bases: 17. Germline V gene lookup returns CDR1 SGHVS and CDR2 FNYEAQ. The CDR3 totals 14 residues. CDR3 residues: CASTPESARDYKFF. The CDR3 DNA is TGTGCCAGCACTCCCGAGTCCGCCCGGGACTATAAGTTCTTC.

This clone was observed a handful of times. The rearrangement joins TRBV6-5 to TRBJ1-2; 9 positions agree with TRBD1. With V trimmed by 7 bases and J by 5 bases, 2 bases remained unmatched. The CDR3 has 12 residues. The germline V gene has CDR1 MNHEY and CDR2 SVGAGI. Here the CDR3 reads CASKQGAYGYTF. The DNA for the CDR3 is TGTGCCAGCAAACAGGGGGCATATGGCTACACCTTC.

This clone has just one count. This sequence joins TRBV10-3 and TRBJ1-1, with D tentatively TRBD1 (5 bases). V was shortened by 5 bases and J by 5 bases, with 12 bases between the two germline ends. Germline assignment: CDR1 ENHRY and CDR2 SYGVKD. This CDR3 comprises 13 residues. The CDR3 DNA is TGTGCCATCAGTCCTGACAGTATGACTGAAGCTTTCTTT. This codes for CAISPDSMTEAFF.

The chain has TRBV29-1 and TRBJ2-1; D remains unclear. Germline loops: CDR1 SQVTM, CDR2 ANQGSEA. The V and J ends lost 3 bases and 1 base respectively, with 7 bases between them. The CDR3 is 13 amino acids. CDR3 loop: CSVEAESYNEQFF. The CDR3 DNA reads TGCAGCGTTGAGGCTGAATCCTACAATGAGCAGTTCTTC.

Only a few counts were recorded for this clone. The chain has TRBV6-6 and TRBJ1-1, with D hard to call. The CDR3 extends over 13 amino acids. V was clipped by 0 bases and J by 3 bases, with 5 bases between them. Germline-derived CDR1 and CDR2 are MNHNY and SVGAGI (reference sequence). In DNA form, the CDR3 reads TGTGCCAGCAGTTACTCGCAGGACACTGAAGCTTTCTTT. This gives the protein CASSYSQDTEAFF.

This chain connects TRBV27 to TRBJ2-2; D uncertain. Germline V gene data show CDR1 as MNHEY and CDR2 as SMNVEV (reference sequence). V was clipped by 5 bases and J by 2 bases, with 15 bases between them. CDR3 length equals 16 residues. CDR3 in amino acids: CASSTTRRLNTGELFF. The DNA of the CDR3 is TGTGCCAGCAGTACAACCCGTCGACTTAACACCGGGGAGCTGTTTTTT.

The chain is built from TRBV4-2 and TRBJ1-1; possible D gene TRBD1, 5 bases. The ends were cut back, 4 bases at V and 4 bases at J, with 19 bases in the middle. The CDR3 is made up of 16 amino acids. From germline, CDR1 is LGHNA and CDR2 YNFKEQ. For the CDR3, the DNA is TGTGCCAGCAGCCTAAATCGAGGAGGGGTTGGCACTGAAGCTTTCTTT. Encoded protein: CASSLNRGGVGTEAFF.

This clone was seen only a few times. A read error may produce the germline difference seen at one junction end. The chain recombines TRBV25-1 with TRBJ2-7; no reliable D call. Per germline, CDR1 MGHDK and CDR2 SYGVNS. The CDR3 is 10 residues long. As DNA, the CDR3 is TGTGCCACCAGTACGGACGAGCAGTACTTC. Translation: CATSTDEQYF.

Here the CDR3 reads CSVDRTGVNNEQFF. DNA of the CDR3: TGCAGCGTTGACCGGACAGGGGTCAACAATGAGCAGTTCTTC. The chain is built from TRBV29-1 and TRBJ2-1; TRBD1 agrees at 9 bases. The CDR3 runs 14 residues. Unmatched junction bases numbered 5, after V lost 3 bases and J lost 5 bases. Germline values: CDR1 SQVTM, CDR2 ANQGSEA.

This clone was seen a handful of times. This chain connects TRBV6-5 to TRBJ1-1; no clear D gene. Trimming pared 9 bases from V and 1 base from J, leaving 6 bases between. Germline lookup yields CDR1 MNHEY and CDR2 SVGAGI. CDR3 length equals 11 residues. For the CDR3, the DNA is TGTGCCAGTCGGGGGAACACTGAAGCTTTCTTT. Its translation is CASRGNTEAFF.

This clone was counted between two and nine times. This rearrangement joins TRBV10-3 to TRBJ2-5; D perhaps matches TRBD2 (5 bases). Trimming took off 5 bases at V and 2 bases at J, with 9 bases between the two ends. Per germline, CDR1 ENHRY and CDR2 SYGVKD. This CDR3 region has 13 residues. Here the CDR3 reads CAISIREQETQYF. As DNA, the CDR3 is TGTGCCATCAGTATAAGGGAGCAAGAGACCCAGTACTTC.

V and J are TRBV6-1 and TRBJ1-4; D remains unclear. The V end was cut by 3 bases, the J end by 5 bases, with 22 bases between. The CDR3 has 18 amino acids. CDR1 MNHNS and CDR2 SASEGT come from the germline V gene. The CDR3 is CASSDCPSLLVDNEKLFF. CDR3 DNA sequence: TGTGCCAGCAGTGACTGTCCAAGTCTCCTAGTCGACAATGAAAAACTGTTTTTT.

This chain connects TRBV19 to TRBJ2-6, with TRBD1 matching 8 bases. The CDR3 is 15 amino acids. V was pared by 5 bases and J by 0 bases, with 0 bases of the junction left unmatched. Germline values: CDR1 LNHDA, CDR2 SQIVND (reference sequence). In nucleotides, the CDR3 is TGTGCCAGTAGTGGGACAGGCTCTGGGGCCAACGTCCTGACTTTC. Translation: CASSGTGSGANVLTF.

The chain recombines TRBV30 with TRBJ1-3; 7 nucleotides line up with TRBD1. The germline CDR1 and CDR2 sequences are GTSNPN and SVGIG (reference sequence). CDR3 length: 13 residues. With V trimmed by 7 bases and J by 0 bases, 3 bases remained unmatched. CDR3 loop: CASHRGSGNTIYF. The CDR3 coding sequence is TGTGCCTCCCACAGGGGCTCTGGAAACACCATATATTTT.

The rearrangement links TRBV5-6 to TRBJ1-1; no definite D call. V was pared by 4 bases and J by 4 bases, with 8 bases between. This CDR3 region has 12 residues. Germline V gene sequence: CDR1 SGHDT, CDR2 YYEEEE. CDR3 amino acids: CASSLEGTEAFF. In DNA form, the CDR3 reads TGTGCCAGCAGCCTTGAGGGCACTGAAGCTTTCTTT.